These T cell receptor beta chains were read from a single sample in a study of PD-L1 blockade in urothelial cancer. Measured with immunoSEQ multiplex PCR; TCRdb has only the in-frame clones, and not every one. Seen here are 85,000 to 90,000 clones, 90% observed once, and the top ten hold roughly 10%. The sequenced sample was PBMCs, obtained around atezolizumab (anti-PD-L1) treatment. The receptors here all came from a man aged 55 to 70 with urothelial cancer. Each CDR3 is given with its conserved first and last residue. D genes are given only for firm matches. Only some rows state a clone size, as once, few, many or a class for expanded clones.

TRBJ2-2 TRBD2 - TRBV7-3 TGTGCCAGCAGCCTAACGGGGGGGGCAAGGACCGGGGAGCTGTTTTTT CASSLTGGARTGELFF
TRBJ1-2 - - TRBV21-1 TGTGCCAGCAGCAAAGCCAGGGTGCTTGGCTACACCTTC CASSKARVLGYTF
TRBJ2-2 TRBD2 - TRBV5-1 TGCGCCAGCAGCAAAGCCGGGACTAGCGGGGCCGGGGAGCTGTTTTTT CASSKAGTSGAGELFF
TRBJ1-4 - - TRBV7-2 TGTGCCAGCAGCTTATCGTGGGGGGGTGAAAAACTGTTTTTT CASSLSWGGEKLFF
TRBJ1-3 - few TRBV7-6 TGTGCCAGCAGCTTAGACGGACGCGGGGACACCATATATTTT CASSLDGRGDTIYF
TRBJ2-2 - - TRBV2 TGTGCCAGCAGTGCCCGGGGATCGAAGAGTTACACCGGGGAGCTGTTTTTT CASSARGSKSYTGELFF
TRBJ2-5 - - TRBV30 TGTGCCTGGAGCGGAACTAGACCTCAAGAGACCCAGTACTTC CAWSGTRPQETQYF
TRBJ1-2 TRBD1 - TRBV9 TGTGCCAGCAGCGTATCGCTGGCCCCCGGGGCAAACAGGGGGCTTCACTATGGCTACACCTTC CASSVSLAPGANRGLHYGYTF
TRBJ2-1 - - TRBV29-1 TGCAGCGCAGGGGTAACCTCCTACAATGAGCAGTTCTTC CSAGVTSYNEQFF
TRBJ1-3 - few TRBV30 TGTGCCTGGAGTACCAGGAAAACCATATATTTT CAWSTRKTIYF
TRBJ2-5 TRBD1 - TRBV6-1 TGTGCCAGCAGTGAAGGAGGACAGGGAGAGACCCAGTACTTC CASSEGGQGETQYF
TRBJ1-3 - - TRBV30 TGTGCCTGGAGTCGGACGACCTCCGGTGCGGCAGCGGAACGTAGAACCATATATTTT CAWSRTTSGAAAERRTIYF
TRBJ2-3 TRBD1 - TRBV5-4 TGTGCCACCGGGGGGACAGGGTACACGCAGTATTTT CATGGTGYTQYF
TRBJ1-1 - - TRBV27 TGTGCCAGCAGTTTTGGGCCGGGGGTCACTGAAGCTTTCTTT CASSFGPGVTEAFF
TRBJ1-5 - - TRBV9 TGTGCCAGCAGCGTAGATGGGACACCAAATCAGCCCCAGCATTTT CASSVDGTPNQPQHF
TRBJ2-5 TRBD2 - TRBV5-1 TGCGCCAGCAGCTTGGCGGCTAGCGGGCGAGATCAAGAGACCCAGTACTTC CASSLAASGRDQETQYF
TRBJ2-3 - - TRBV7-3 TGTGCCAGCAGCTCGTTTAGCACAGATACGCAGTATTTT CASSSFSTDTQYF